This T cell receptor beta chain is from a study of HIV-infected patients and healthy controls. Study at large: Total CDR3 counts per chain did not differ significantly between patients and controls. Study results and caveats: Size-matched repertoire data failed to replicate the apparent Gini index recovery after therapy in HIV-infected patients.

450 to 600 ng RNA was reverse transcribed with alpha and beta constant-region primers. Separate chain-specific third strand synthesis with multiplexing indices produced the alpha and beta libraries. TCRdb reprocessed the 5' RACE reads with MiXCR, giving one entry per CDR3 protein. Altogether roughly 15,000 distinct CDR3 sequences are present, approximately 12% being singletons, with the ten largest covering 35% to 50%. This clonotype occurred many times. The antigen is unknown. Germline values: CDR1 SNHLY, CDR2 FYNNEI. The ends were cut back, 6 bases at V and 1 base at J, with 15 bases in the middle. There are 15 residues in the CDR3. Antiretroviral therapy had run roughly three months, about 14 weeks, before follow-up blood collection. Whole blood was used without fractionation, so all unsorted peripheral T cells were included.

The source was blood, collected during antiretroviral therapy. The chain has TRBV2 and TRBJ1-1, with D uncertain. This TCR was sampled from an adult with HIV infection. The donor label of this sample is uncertain. CDR3: CASRKTADKNTEAFF. The DNA for the CDR3 is TGTGCCAGCAGAAAGACCGCCGACAAGAACACTGAAGCTTTCTTT. The full variable domain, its missing parts supplied by reference TRBV2 and TRBJ1-1, is EPEVTQTPSHQVTQMGQEVILRCVPISNHLYFYWYRQILGQKVEFLVSFYNNEISEKSEIFDDQFSVERPDGSNFTLKIRSTKLEDSAMYFCASRKTADKNTEAFFGQGTRLTVV.